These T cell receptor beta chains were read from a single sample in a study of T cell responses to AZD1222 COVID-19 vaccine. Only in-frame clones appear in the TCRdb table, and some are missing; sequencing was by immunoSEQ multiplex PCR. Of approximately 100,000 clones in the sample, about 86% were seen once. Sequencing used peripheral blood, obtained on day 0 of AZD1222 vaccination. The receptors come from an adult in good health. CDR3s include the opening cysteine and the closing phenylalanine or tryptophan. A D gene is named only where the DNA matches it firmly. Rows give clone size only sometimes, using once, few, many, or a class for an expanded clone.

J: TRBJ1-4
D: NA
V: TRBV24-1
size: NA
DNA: TGTGCCACCAGTGATGGAGGGAGGTCGACTAATGAAAAACTGTTTTTT
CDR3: CATSDGGRSTNEKLFF

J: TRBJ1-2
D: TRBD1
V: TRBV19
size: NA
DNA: TGTGCCAGTAGTTTCGGACAGGGTGTAAGCTACACCTTC
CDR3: CASSFGQGVSYTF

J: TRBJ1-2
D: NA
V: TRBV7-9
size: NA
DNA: TGTGCCAGCAGGGAAAACCCACGAAATGGCTACACCTTC
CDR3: CASRENPRNGYTF

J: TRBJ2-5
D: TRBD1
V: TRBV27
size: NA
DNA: TGTGCCAGCAGTTCGGGACAGGGCCAAGAGACCCAGTACTTC
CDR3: CASSSGQGQETQYF

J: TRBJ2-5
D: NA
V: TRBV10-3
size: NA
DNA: TGTGCCATCAGTGAGTCGACCAACAGGGTCCAAGAGACCCAGTACTTC
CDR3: CAISESTNRVQETQYF

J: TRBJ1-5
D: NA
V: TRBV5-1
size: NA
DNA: TGCGCCAGCAGCTTGGTCGGCAGGAGACCCCACAATCAGCCCCAGCATTTT
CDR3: CASSLVGRRPHNQPQHF

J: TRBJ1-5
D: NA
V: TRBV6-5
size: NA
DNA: TGTGCCAGCACCTCCCCCGGGCTCAATCAGCCCCAGCATTTT
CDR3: CASTSPGLNQPQHF

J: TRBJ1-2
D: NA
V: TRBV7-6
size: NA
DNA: TGTGCCAGCAGCGCAGATAACTATGGCTACACCTTC
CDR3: CASSADNYGYTF

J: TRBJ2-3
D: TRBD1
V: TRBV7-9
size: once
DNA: TGTGCCAGCAGCCCCGGGACAGGGCACACAGATACGCAGTATTTT
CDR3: CASSPGTGHTDTQYF

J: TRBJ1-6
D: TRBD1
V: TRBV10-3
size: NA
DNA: TGTGCCATCAGAGAGACAGGGCGGATTTCACCCCTCCACTTT
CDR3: CAIRETGRISPLHF

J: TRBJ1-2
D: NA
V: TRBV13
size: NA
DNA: TGTGCCAGCAGCTTAGACGTTGTTAGCGGTCTCAACTATGGCTACACCTTC
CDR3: CASSLDVVSGLNYGYTF

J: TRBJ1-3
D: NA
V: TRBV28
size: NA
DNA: TGTGCCAGCAGTTCAAAACGGGCCAGCCGGCACACCATATATTTT
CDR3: CASSSKRASRHTIYF

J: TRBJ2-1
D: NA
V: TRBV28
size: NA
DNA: TGTGCCAGCAGCCCTGACGCCTACTCCTACAATGAGCAGTTCTTC
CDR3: CASSPDAYSYNEQFF

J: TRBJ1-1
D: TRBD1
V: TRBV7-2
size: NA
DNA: TGTGCCAGCACCCGGACAGGGGGCCTCACTGAAGCTTTCTTT
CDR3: CASTRTGGLTEAFF

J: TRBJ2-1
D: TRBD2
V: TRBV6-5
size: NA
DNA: TGTGCCAGCACCAAAAGCGGGGGGGTCTACAATGAGCAGTTCTTC
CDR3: CASTKSGGVYNEQFF

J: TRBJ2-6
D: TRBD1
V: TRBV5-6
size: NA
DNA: TGTGCCAGCAGCGCCGGGACAGCAAGCTCTGGGGCCAACGTCCTGACTTTC
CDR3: CASSAGTASSGANVLTF

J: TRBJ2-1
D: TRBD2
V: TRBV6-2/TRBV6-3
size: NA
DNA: TGTGCCAGCAGTTACCGAAGGACTAGCGGAGTGTCTGAGCAGTTCTTC
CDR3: CASSYRRTSGVSEQFF

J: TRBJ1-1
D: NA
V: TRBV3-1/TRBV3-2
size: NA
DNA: TGTGCCAGCAGCCAAGATTGGGGACGCACTGAAGCTTTCTTT
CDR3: CASSQDWGRTEAFF

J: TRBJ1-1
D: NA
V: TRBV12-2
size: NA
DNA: TGTGCAAGTTCGCTTAGGGGGGGAATTGAAGCTTTCTTT
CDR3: CASSLRGGIEAFF